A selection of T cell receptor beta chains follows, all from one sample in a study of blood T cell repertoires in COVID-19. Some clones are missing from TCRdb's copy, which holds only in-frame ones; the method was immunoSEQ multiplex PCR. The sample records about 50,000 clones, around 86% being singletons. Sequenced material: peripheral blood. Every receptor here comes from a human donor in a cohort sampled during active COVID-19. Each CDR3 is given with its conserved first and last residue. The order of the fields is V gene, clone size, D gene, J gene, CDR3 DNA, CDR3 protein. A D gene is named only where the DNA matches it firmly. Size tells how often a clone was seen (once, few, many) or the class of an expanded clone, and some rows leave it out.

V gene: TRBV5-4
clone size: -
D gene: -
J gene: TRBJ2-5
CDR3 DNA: TGTGCCAGCAGCTTTGGGCAGGGGCCTTATGAGACCCAGTACTTC
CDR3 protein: CASSFGQGPYETQYF

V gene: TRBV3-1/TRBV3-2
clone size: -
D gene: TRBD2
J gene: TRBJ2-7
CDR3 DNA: TGTGCCAGCAGCCAAGTGGCTAGCGGGAGATCGTCCTACGAGCAGTACTTC
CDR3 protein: CASSQVASGRSSYEQYF

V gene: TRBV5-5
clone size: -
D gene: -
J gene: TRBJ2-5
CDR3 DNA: TGTGCCAGCAGCTTTAGGCAGGGCGGTGGAGAGACCCAGTACTTC
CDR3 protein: CASSFRQGGGETQYF

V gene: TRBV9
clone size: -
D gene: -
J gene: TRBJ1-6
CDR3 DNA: TGTGCGTCGGCCGCCGGAGGGCTTCGTGGTTCACCCCTCCACTTT
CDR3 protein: CASAAGGLRGSPLHF

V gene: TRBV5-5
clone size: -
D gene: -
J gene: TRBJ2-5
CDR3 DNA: TGTGCCAGCAGCTTCTTTCTCGGGGGAGTAAGGGAGACCCAGTACTTC
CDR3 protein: CASSFFLGGVRETQYF

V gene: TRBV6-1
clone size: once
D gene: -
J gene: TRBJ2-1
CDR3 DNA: TGTGCCAGCAGTGAGGTACAGGCTATCCGTACGTTCTTC
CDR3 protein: CASSEVQAIRTFF

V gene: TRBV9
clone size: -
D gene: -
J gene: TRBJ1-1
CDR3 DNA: TGTGCCAGCAGGCAGGGTCCGGGCACTGAAGCTTTCTTT
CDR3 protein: CASRQGPGTEAFF

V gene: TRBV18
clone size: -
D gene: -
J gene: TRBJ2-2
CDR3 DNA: TGTGCCAGCTCACCAGGGGGCAGCACGAACACCGGGGAGCTGTTTTTT
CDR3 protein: CASSPGGSTNTGELFF

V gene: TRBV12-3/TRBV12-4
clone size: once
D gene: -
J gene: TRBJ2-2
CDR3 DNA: TGTGCCAGCAGCCCCCTGGAGGGCGGGGAGCTGTTTTTT
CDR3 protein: CASSPLEGGELFF

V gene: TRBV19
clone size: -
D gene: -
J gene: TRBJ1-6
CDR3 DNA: TGTGCCAGTAGTATGGTAACGCACCAAGAGCCCCTCCACTTT
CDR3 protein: CASSMVTHQEPLHF

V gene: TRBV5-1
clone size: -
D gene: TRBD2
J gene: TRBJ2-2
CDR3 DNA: TGCGCCAGCAGCTTGGGTAGCGGGAGGGCCGGCACCGGGGAGCTGTTTTTT
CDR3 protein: CASSLGSGRAGTGELFF

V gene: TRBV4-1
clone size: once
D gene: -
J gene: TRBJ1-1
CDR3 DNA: TGCGCCAGCAGCCATCTGACTGACACTGAAGCTTTCTTT
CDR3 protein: CASSHLTDTEAFF

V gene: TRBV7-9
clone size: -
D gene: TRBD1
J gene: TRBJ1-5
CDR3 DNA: TGTGCCAGCAGCCAAGGGACAGGCAATCAGCCCCAGCATTTT
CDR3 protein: CASSQGTGNQPQHF

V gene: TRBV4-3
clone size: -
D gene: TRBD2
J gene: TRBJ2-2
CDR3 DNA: TGCGCCAGCAGCCAAGCTGGGACTAGCGGGAGGGCCCGCACCGGGGAGCTGTTTTTT
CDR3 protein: CASSQAGTSGRARTGELFF

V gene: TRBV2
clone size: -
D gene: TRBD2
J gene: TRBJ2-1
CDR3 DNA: TGTGCCAGCAGTGAAAAAGGGAGGGAAACCTCCTACAATGAGCAGTTCTTC
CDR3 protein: CASSEKGRETSYNEQFF

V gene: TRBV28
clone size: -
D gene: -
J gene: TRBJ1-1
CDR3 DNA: TGTGCCAGCAGTCCTCCCCAAGTTGGACATGGTGGGGCTTTCTTT
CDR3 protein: CASSPPQVGHGGAFF

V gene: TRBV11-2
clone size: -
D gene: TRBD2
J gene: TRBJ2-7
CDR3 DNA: TGTGCCAGCAGCTTATGGACTAGCGGGAGGCTTCACGAGCAGTACTTC
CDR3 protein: CASSLWTSGRLHEQYF

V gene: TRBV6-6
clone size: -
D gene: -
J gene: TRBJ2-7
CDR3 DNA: TGTGCCAGCAGCCTAGACTACTACGAGCAGTACTTC
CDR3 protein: CASSLDYYEQYF

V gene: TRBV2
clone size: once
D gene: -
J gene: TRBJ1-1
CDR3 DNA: TGTGCCTCTGCGGGGGGGGAGTGGAACACTGAAGCTTTCTTT
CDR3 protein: CASAGGEWNTEAFF

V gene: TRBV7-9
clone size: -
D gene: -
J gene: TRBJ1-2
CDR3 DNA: TGTGCCAGCAGCCCGGGGTATAATAACTATGGCTACACCTTC
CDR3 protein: CASSPGYNNYGYTF

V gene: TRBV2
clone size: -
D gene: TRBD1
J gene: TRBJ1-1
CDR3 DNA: TGTGCCAGCAGGGACAGGGGCCCGAACACTGAAGCTTTCTTT
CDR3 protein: CASRDRGPNTEAFF

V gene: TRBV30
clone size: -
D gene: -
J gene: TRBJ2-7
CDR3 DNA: TGTGCCTGGAACGGGGGAGGCCCCTACGAGCAGTACTTC
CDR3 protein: CAWNGGGPYEQYF

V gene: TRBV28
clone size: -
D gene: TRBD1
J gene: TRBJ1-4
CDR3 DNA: TGTGCCAGCAGTAAACAGGGGGCGCTTAATGAAAAACTGTTTTTT
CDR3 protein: CASSKQGALNEKLFF

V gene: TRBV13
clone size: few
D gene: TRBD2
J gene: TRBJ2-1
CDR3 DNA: TGTGCCAGTATACTAGCGGGAGGACGTAATGAGCAGTTCTTC
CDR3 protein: CASILAGGRNEQFF

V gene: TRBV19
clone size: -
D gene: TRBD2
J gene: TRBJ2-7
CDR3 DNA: TGTGCCAGTAGCCGGACTAGCGGGTTCGACGAGCAGTACTTC
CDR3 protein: CASSRTSGFDEQYF

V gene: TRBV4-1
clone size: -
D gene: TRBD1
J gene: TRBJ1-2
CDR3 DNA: TGCGCCAGCAGCCAGGGGAGAAGACAGGGAGATGGCTACACCTTC
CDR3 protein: CASSQGRRQGDGYTF

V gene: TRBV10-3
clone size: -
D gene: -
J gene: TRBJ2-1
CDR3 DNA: TGTGCCATCAGTTACAGCGGCCTATACAATGAGGGGCAGTTCTTC
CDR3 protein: CAISYSGLYNEGQFF

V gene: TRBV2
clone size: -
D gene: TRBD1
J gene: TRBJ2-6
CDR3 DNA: TGTGCCAGCAGTGGACAGGGGCCTCCTTACTCTGGGGCCAACGTCCTGACTTTC
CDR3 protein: CASSGQGPPYSGANVLTF

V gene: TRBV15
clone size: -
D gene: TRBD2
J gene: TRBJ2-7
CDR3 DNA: TGTGCCACCAGCAGAGCTGCTGTAGCGGGATCGAACGAGCAGTACTTC
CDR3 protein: CATSRAAVAGSNEQYF

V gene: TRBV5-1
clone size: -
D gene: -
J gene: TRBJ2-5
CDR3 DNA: TGCGCCAGCAGGAGTGGTCCAGGGGGGGAGACCCAGTACTTC
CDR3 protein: CASRSGPGGETQYF

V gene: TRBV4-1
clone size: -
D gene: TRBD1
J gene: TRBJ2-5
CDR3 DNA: TGCGCCAGCAGCGGACAGGGCCAAGAGACCCAGTACTTC
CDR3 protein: CASSGQGQETQYF

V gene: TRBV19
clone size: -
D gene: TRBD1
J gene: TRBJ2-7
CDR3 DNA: TGTGCCAGTGCAAAGGGACAGATCAACTCCTACGAGCAGTACTTC
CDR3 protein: CASAKGQINSYEQYF

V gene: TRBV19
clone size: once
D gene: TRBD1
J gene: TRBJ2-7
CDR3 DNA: TGTGCCAGTAGTTCCCGGGACAGGGACGAGCAGTACTTC
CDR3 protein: CASSSRDRDEQYF